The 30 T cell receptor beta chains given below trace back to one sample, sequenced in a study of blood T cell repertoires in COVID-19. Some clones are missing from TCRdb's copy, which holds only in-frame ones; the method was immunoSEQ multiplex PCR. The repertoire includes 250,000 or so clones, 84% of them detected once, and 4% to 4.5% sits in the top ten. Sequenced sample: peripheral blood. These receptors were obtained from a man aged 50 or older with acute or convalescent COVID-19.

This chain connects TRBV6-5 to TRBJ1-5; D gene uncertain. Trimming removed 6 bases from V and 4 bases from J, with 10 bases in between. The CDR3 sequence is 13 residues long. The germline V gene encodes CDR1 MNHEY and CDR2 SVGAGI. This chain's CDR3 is CASRSQANQPQHF. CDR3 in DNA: TGTGCCAGCAGGAGTCAGGCTAATCAGCCCCAGCATTTT.

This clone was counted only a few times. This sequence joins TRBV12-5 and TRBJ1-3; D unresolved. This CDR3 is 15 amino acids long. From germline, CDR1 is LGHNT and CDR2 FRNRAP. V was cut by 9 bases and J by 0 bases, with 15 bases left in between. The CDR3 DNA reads TGTGCTAGGGGAGCCGTGGCGTACTCTGGAAACACCATATATTTT. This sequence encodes CARGAVAYSGNTIYF.

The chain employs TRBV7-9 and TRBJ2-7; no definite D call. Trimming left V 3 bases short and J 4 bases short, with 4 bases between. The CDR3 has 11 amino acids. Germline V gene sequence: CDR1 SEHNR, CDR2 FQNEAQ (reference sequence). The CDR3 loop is CASSFRYEQYF. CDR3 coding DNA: TGTGCCAGCAGCTTCCGGTACGAGCAGTACTTC.

This chain's CDR3 is CASSYGERGNTIYF. The CDR3 DNA reads as TGTGCCAGCAGTTATGGGGAGAGGGGAAACACCATATATTTT. This chain connects TRBV6-5 to TRBJ1-3; D not certain. Germline lookup yields CDR1 MNHEY and CDR2 SVGAGI. There are 14 residues in the CDR3. The ends were cut back, 3 bases at V and 4 bases at J, with 10 bases in the middle.

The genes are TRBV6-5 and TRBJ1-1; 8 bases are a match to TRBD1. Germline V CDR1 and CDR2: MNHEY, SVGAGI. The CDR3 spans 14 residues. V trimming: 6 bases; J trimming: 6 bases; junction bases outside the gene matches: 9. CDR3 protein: CASRLRTGTPEAFF. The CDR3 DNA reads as TGTGCCAGCAGACTAAGGACAGGGACGCCTGAAGCTTTCTTT.

CDR3 bases: TGTGCCAGCAGTTTCGGTGGGGGGGCCTACGAGCAGTACTTC. Translating gives CASSFGGGAYEQYF. The genes are TRBV27 and TRBJ2-7, with TRBD2 identical over 7 bases. V lost 3 bases to trimming and J lost 2 bases; unmatched junction nucleotides: 4. The length of the CDR3 is 14 residues. Germline assignment: CDR1 MNHEY and CDR2 SMNVEV (reference sequence).

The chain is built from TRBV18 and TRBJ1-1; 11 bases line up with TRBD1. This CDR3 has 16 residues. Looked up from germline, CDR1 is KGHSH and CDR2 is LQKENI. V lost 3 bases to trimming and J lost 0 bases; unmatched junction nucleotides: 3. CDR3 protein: CASSPGQGAMNTEAFF. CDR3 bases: TGTGCCAGCTCACCCGGACAGGGGGCGATGAACACTGAAGCTTTCTTT.

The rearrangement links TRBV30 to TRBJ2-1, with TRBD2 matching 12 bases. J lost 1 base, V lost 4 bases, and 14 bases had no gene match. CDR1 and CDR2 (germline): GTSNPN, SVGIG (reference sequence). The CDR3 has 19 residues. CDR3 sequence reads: CAWTSSGRAYLTSYNEQFF. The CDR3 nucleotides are TGTGCCTGGACTTCTAGCGGGAGGGCCTACTTGACTTCCTACAATGAGCAGTTCTTC.

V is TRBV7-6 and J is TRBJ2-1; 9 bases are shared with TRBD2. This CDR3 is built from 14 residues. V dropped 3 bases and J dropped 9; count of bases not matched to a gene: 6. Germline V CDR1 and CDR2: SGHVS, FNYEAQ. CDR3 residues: CASSLGGGRGEQFF. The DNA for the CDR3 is TGTGCCAGCAGCTTGGGCGGCGGGAGGGGTGAGCAGTTCTTC.

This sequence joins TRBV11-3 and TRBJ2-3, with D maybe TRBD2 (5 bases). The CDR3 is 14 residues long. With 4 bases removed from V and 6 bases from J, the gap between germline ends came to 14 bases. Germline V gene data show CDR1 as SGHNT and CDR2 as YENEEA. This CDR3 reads CASSSYGVGDTQYF. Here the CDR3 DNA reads TGTGCCAGCAGCTCATACGGGGTAGGGGATACGCAGTATTTT. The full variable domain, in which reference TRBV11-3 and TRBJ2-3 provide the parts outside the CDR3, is EAGVVQSPRYKIIEKKQPVAFWCNPISGHNTLYWYLQNLGQGPELLIRYENEEAVDDSQLPKDRFSAERLKGVDSTLKIQPAELGDSAVYLCASSSYGVGDTQYFGPGTRLTVL.

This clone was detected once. The CDR3 bases are TGTGCCAGTGGCATTGGGACAGGGCAAGAGACCCAGTACTTC. Translation: CASGIGTGQETQYF. The chain combines TRBV19 with TRBJ2-5; 9 bases match TRBD1. Germline assignment: CDR1 LNHDA and CDR2 SQIVND (reference sequence). There are 14 residues in the CDR3. After removal of 8 bases from V and 2 bases from J, the junction contained 6 bases not matched to a gene.

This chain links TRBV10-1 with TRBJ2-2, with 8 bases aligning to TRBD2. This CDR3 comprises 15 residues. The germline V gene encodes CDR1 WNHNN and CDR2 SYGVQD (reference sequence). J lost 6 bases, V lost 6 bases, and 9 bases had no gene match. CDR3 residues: CASSGAGGRSGELFF. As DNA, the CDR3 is TGCGCCAGCAGCGGGGCGGGAGGCCGATCCGGGGAGCTGTTTTTT.

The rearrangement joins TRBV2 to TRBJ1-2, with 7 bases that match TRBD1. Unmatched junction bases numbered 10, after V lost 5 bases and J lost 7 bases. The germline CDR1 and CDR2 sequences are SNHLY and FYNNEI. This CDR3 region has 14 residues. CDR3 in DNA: TGTGCCAGCAGTAGCGGACAGGCGCCTGGTGGCTACACCTTC. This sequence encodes CASSSGQAPGGYTF.

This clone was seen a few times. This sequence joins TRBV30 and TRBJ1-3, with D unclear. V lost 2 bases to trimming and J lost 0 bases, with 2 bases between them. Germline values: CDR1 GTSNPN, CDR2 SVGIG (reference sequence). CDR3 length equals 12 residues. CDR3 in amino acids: CAWSYSGNTIYF. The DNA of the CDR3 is TGTGCCTGGAGTTACTCTGGAAACACCATATATTTT.

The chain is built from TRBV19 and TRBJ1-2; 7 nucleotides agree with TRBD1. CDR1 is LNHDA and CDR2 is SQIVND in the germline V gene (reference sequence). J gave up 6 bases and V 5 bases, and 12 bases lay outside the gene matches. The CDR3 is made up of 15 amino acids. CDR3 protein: CASSRRGAPRDGYTF. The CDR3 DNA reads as TGTGCCAGTAGTCGCAGGGGGGCGCCCCGGGATGGCTACACCTTC.

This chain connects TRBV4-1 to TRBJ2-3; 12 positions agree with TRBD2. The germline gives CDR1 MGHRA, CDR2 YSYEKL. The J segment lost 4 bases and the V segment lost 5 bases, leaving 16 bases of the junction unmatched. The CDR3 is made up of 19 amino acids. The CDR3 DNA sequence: TGCGCCAGCAGCTACGACCCTACGCTAGCGGGAGGGACCGCAGATACGCAGTATTTT. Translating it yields CASSYDPTLAGGTADTQYF.

DNA for the CDR3: TGTGCCAGCAGCTTGGACAGGAACACCGGGGAGCTGTTTTTT. It translates to CASSLDRNTGELFF. The genes are TRBV5-4 and TRBJ2-2; D unresolved. Germline-derived CDR1 and CDR2 are SGHNT and YYREEE (reference sequence). Trimming removed 0 bases at V and 1 base at J, with 4 bases between. The CDR3 runs 14 residues.

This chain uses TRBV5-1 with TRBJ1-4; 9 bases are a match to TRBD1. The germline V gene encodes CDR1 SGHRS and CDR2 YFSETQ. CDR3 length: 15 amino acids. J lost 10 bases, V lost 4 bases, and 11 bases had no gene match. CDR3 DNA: TGCGCCAGCAGCCCTCCCGGGACAGGGCAGGGAAAACTGTTTTTT. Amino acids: CASSPPGTGQGKLFF.

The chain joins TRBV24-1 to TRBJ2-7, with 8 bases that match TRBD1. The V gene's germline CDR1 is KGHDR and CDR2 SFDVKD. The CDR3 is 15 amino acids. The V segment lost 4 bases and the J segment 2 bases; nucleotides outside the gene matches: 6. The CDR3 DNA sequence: TGTGCCACCAGTGAAGGGACAGGCATCCCCTACGAGCAGTACTTC. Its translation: CATSEGTGIPYEQYF.

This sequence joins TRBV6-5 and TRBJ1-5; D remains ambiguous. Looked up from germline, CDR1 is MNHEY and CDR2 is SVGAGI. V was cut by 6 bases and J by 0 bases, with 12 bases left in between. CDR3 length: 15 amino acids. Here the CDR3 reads CASSLQKHSNQPQHF. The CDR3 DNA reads TGTGCCAGCAGCTTACAGAAGCATAGCAATCAGCCCCAGCATTTT.

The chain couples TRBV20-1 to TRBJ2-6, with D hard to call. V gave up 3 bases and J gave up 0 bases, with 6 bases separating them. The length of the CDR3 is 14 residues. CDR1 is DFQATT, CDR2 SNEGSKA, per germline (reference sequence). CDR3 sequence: CSASPVSGANVLTF. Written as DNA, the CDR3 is TGCAGTGCTAGTCCCGTCTCTGGGGCCAACGTCCTGACTTTC.

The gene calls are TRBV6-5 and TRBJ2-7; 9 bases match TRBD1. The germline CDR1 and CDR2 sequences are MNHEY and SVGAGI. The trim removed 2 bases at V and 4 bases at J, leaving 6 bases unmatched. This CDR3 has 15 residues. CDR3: CASSYGDRVFYEQYF. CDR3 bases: TGTGCCAGCAGTTACGGGGACAGGGTATTTTACGAGCAGTACTTC.

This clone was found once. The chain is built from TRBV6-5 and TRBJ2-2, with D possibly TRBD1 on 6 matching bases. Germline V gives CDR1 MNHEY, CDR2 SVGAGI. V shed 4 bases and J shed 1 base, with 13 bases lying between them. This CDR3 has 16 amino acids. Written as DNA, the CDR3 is TGTGCCAGCAGTTCCCCGGACAGTTTGAACACCGGGGAGCTGTTTTTT. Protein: CASSSPDSLNTGELFF.

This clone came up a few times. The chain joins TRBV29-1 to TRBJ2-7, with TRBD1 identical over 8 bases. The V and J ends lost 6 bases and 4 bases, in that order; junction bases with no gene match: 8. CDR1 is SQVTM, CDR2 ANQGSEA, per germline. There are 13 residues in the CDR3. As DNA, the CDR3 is TGCAGCGTCCAGGGACAGGACCGTTACGAGCAGTACTTC. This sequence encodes CSVQGQDRYEQYF.

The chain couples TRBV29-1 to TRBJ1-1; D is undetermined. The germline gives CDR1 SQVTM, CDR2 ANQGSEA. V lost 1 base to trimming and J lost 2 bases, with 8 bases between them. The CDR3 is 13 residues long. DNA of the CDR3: TGCAGCGTTGAAGGCAGGACTAACACTGAAGCTTTCTTT. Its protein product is CSVEGRTNTEAFF.

For the CDR3, the DNA is TGCGCCAGCAGCGGTTCGGGACAAAATAATTCACCCCTCCACTTT. It is translated as CASSGSGQNNSPLHF. The J gene is TRBJ1-6, the V gene TRBV5-1; D perhaps matches TRBD1 (6 bases). Germline CDR1 is SGHRS and CDR2 is YFSETQ. The CDR3 totals 15 residues. Between the trimmed V and J ends, which lost 4 bases and 5 bases, there was a span of 13 bases.

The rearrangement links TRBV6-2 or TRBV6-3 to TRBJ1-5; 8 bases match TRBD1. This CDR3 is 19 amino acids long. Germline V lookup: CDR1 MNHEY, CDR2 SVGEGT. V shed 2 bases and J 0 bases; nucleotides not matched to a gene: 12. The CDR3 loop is CASSYPDRAIRSSNQPQHF. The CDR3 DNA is TGTGCCAGCAGTTACCCGGACAGGGCGATTAGGAGTAGCAATCAGCCCCAGCATTTT.

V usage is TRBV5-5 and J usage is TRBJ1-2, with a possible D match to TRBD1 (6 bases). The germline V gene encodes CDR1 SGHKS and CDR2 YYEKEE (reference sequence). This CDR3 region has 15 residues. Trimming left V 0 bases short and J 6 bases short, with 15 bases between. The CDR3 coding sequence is TGTGCCAGCAGCTTGGGATCCCCAACAGGGAATGGCTACACCTTC. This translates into CASSLGSPTGNGYTF.

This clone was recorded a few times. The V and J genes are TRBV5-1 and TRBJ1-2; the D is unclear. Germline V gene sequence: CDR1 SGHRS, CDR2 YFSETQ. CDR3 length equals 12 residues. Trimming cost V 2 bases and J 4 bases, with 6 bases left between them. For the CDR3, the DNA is TGCGCCAGCAGCTTAGGGAGCTATGGCTACACCTTC. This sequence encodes CASSLGSYGYTF.

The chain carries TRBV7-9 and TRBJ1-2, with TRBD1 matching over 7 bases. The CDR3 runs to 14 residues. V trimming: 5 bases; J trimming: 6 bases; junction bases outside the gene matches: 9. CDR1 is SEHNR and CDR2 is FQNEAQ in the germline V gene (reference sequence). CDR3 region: CASSLGQASDGYTF. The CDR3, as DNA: TGTGCCAGCAGCCTAGGACAGGCTTCAGATGGCTACACCTTC.